This T cell receptor beta chain was observed in a study of somatic mutations in cytotoxic T cells in rheumatoid arthritis. Healthy control status was assigned to blood donors, whose median age was 56 years (range about 21-70) and of whom 45% to 70% were female. TCRdb keeps only in-frame clones here, not all; method: immunoSEQ multiplex PCR. The sample lists some 25,000 clones; roughly 82% were seen once. Germline CDR1 SNHLY, CDR2 FYNNEI. The V end lost 6 bases, the J end lost 5 bases, and 17 bases lay between the germline ends. The CDR3 extends over 15 amino acids. The receptor was derived from a man in his fifties or sixties in good health. Sequencing was performed on CD8+ T cells sorted from blood. The rearrangement joins TRBV2 to TRBJ2-1; weak D call: TRBD1 (6 bases). The DNA of the CDR3 is TGTGCCAGCAGCTTCCGACAGGCTCCGAACAATGAGCAGTTCTTC. It specifies CASSFRQAPNNEQFF.